This T cell receptor (beta chain) comes out of a study of PD-1 blockade in classical Hodgkin lymphoma. The table came from immunoSEQ multiplex PCR; TCRdb's copy has only in-frame clones and leaves some out. Here the sample spans about 97,000 clones, around four fifths being singletons. After autologous stem cell transplantation all patients relapsed, and prior brentuximab vedotin exposure differed between cohorts. Germline values: CDR1 SGHRS, CDR2 YFSETQ. CDR3 length: 16 amino acids. Trimming stripped 0 bases from V and 5 bases from J, with 17 bases between. This sequence joins TRBV5-1 and TRBJ2-5; D remains ambiguous. This receptor was obtained from a human donor with classical Hodgkin lymphoma. The source was peripheral blood mononuclear cells (PBMCs), collected at baseline. The CDR3 DNA reads as TGCGCCAGCAGCTTGGCCGTAGAAGGCCCTGGGGAGACCCAGTACTTC. This sequence encodes CASSLAVEGPGETQYF.